The rows below give T cell receptor beta chains drawn from one sample of a study of post-analysis software for immune sequencing data. TCRdb independently ran MiXCR on the PCR reads; one entry per CDR3 protein. The sample gives roughly 570,000 distinct CDR3 sequences, roughly 34% of which show up once; less than 6% is in the top ten. The sample consisted of blood. These TCRs come from a girl younger than 18 with multiple sclerosis. CDR3s include the opening cysteine and the closing phenylalanine or tryptophan. The order of the fields is D gene, J gene, clone size, V gene, CDR3 protein, CDR3 DNA. D genes are given only for firm matches. Some rows mark clone size as missing; the rest say once, few, many or name a class of expanded clone.

- | TRBJ2-1 | - | TRBV7-8 | CASSPSSYSYNEQFF | TGTGCCAGCAGCCCTAGTTCATACTCCTACAATGAGCAGTTCTTC
- | TRBJ2-5 | - | TRBV20-1 | CSAPDSFQETQYF | TGCAGTGCGCCGGACAGCTTCCAAGAGACCCAGTACTTC
- | TRBJ2-5 | - | TRBV11-2 | CASGLDWRIQETQYF | TGTGCCAGCGGCTTAGATTGGCGCATCCAAGAGACCCAGTACTTC
TRBD1 | TRBJ2-7 | - | TRBV20-1 | CSAGKETGGIAYEQYF | TGCAGTGCCGGAAAAGAAACAGGGGGCATCGCCTACGAGCAGTACTTC
- | TRBJ1-4 | - | TRBV5-4 | CASSPLGARDEKLFF | TGTGCCAGCAGTCCGCTGGGGGCCAGAGATGAAAAACTGTTTTTT
TRBD1 | TRBJ2-3 | - | TRBV20-1 | CSVTQGTDTQYF | TGCAGTGTTACACAGGGGACAGATACGCAGTATTTT
TRBD2 | TRBJ2-3 | few | TRBV12-3/TRBV12-4 | CASSFSSGGGGTQYF | TGTGCCAGCAGTTTTAGTAGCGGGGGAGGCGGTACGCAGTATTTT
TRBD1 | TRBJ2-4 | - | TRBV11-2 | CASSSSYRGRDKNIQYF | TGTGCCAGCAGCTCATCTTACAGGGGTCGCGACAAAAACATTCAGTACTTC
- | TRBJ2-6 | few | TRBV7-3 | CASARQGSGANVLTF | TGTGCCAGCGCACGTCAGGGCTCTGGGGCCAACGTCCTGACTTTC
- | TRBJ2-7 | - | TRBV5-1 | CASSLDPVSYEQYF | TGCGCCAGCAGCTTGGATCCGGTGTCCTACGAGCAGTACTTC
TRBD1 | TRBJ2-1 | - | TRBV7-8 | CTSSLAGTVNEQFF | TGTACCAGCAGCTTAGCCGGGACAGTTAATGAGCAGTTCTTC